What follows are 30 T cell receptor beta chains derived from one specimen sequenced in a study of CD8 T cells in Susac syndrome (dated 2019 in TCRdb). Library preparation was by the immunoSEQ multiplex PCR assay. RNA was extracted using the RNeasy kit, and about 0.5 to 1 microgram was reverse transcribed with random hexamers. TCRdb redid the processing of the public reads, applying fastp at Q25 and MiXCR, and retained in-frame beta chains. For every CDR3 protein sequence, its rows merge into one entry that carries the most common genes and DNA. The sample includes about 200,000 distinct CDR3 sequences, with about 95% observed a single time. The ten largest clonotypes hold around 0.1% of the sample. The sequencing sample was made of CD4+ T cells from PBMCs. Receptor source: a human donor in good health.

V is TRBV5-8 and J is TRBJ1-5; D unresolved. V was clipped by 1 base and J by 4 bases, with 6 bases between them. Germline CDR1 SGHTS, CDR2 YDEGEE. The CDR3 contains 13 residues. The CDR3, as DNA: TGTGCCAGCAGCTTGATAGGGAATCAGCCCCAGCATTTT. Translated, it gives CASSLIGNQPQHF.

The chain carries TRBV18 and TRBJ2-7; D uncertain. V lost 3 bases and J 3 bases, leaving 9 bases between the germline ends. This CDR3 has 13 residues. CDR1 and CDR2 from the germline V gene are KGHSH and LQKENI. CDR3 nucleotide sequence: TGTGCCAGCTCACCGCCAGAGAACTACGAGCAGTACGTC. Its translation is CASSPPENYEQYV.

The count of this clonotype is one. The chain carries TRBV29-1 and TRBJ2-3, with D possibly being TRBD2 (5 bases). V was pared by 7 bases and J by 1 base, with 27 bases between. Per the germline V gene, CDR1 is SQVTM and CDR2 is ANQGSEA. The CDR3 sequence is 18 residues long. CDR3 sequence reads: CSAYLERMGSWGTDTQYF. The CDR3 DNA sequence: TGCAGCGCCTATCTAGAACGGATGGGGAGCTGGGGCACAGATACGCAGTATTTT.

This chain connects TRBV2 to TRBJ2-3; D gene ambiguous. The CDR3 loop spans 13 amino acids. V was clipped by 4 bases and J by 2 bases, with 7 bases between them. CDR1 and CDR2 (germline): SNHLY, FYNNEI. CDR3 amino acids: CASSGDTTDTQYF. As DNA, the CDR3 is TGTGCCAGCAGTGGTGATACCACAGATACGCAGTATTTT.

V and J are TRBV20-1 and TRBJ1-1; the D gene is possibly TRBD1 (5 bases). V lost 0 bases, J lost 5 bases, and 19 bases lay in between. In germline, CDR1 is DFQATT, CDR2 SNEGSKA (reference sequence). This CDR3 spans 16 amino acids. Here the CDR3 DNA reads TGCAGTGCTAGAGATCAGCGGGGCCCCCGAGGGACTGAAGCTTTCTTT. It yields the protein CSARDQRGPRGTEAFF.

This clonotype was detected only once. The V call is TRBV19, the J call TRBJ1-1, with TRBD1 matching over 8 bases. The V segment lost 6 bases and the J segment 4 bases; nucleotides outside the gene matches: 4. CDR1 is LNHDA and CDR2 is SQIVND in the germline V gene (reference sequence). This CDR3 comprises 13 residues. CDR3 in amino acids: CASSQQGGTEAFF. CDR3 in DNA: TGTGCCAGTAGCCAACAGGGGGGCACTGAAGCTTTCTTT. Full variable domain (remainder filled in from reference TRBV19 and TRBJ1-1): DGGITQSPKYLFRKEGQNVTLSCEQNLNHDAMYWYRQDPGQGLRLIYYSQIVNDFQKGDIAEGYSVSREKKESFPLTVTSAQKNPTAFYLCASSQQGGTEAFFGQGTRLTVV.

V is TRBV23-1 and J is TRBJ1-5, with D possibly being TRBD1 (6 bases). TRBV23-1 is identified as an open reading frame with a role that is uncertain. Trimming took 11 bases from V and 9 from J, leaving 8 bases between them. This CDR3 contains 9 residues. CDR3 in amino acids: CAVQGPQHF. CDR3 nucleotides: TGCGCCGTACAGGGGCCCCAGCATTTT.

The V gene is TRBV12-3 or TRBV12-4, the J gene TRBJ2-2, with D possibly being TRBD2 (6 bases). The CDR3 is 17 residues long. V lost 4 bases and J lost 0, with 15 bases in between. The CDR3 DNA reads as TGTGCCAGCAGTTCCGCGGAGGGACTTTCGAACACCGGGGAGCTGTTTTTT. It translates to CASSSAEGLSNTGELFF.

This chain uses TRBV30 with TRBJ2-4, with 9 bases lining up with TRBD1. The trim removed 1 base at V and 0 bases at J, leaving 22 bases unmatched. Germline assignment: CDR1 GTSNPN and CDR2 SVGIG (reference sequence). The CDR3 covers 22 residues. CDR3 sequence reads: CAWSATRKTGTGRLSAKNIQYF. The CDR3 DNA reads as TGTGCCTGGAGTGCTACAAGGAAAACCGGGACAGGGAGGTTATCAGCCAAAAACATTCAGTACTTC.

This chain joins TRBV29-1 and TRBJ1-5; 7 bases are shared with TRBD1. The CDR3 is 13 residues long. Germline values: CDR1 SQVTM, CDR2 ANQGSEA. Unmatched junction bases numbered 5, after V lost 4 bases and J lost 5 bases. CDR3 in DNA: TGCAGCGTTGGGGACAGTGAAGATCAGCCCCAGCATTTT. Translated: CSVGDSEDQPQHF.

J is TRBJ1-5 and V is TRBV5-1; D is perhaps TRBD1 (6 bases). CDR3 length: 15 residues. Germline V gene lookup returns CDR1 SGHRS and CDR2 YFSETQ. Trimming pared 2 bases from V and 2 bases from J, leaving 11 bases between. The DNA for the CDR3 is TGCGCCAGCAGCTTACAGGGTCTAGGCAATCAGCCCCAGCATTTT. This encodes CASSLQGLGNQPQHF.

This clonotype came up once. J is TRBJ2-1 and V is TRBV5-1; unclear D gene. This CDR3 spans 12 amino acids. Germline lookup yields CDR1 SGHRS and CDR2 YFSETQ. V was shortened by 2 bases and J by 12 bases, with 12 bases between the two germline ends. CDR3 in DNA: TGCGCCAGCAGCTTAACGGACGTCGCGCAGTTCTTC. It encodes CASSLTDVAQFF.

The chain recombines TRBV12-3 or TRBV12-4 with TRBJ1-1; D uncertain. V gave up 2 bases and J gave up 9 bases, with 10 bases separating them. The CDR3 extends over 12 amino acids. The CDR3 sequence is CASSLIVAKAFF. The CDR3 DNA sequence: TGTGCCAGCAGTTTAATCGTTGCGAAAGCTTTCTTT.

Here the CDR3 reads CSAQGPRGGETQYF. Written as DNA, the CDR3 is TGCAGTGCACAGGGACCGCGGGGTGGGGAGACCCAGTACTTC. The chain employs TRBV20-1 and TRBJ2-5, with D perhaps given as TRBD1 or TRBD2 (6 bases each). The V and J ends lost 6 bases and 5 bases respectively, with 19 bases between them. The CDR3 is 14 amino acids. Per germline, CDR1 DFQATT and CDR2 SNEGSKA (reference sequence).

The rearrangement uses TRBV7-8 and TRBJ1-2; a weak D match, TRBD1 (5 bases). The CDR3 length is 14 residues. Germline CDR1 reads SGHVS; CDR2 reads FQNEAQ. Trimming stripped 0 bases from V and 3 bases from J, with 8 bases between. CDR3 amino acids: CASSLAGRDYGYTF. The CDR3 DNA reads TGTGCCAGCAGCTTAGCAGGCAGGGACTATGGCTACACCTTC.

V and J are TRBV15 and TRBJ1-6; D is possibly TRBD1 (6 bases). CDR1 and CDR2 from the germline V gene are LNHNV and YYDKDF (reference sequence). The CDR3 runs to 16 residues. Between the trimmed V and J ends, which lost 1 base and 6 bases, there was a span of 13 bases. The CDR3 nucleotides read TGTGCCACCAGCAGAGTCCCGTCGGGGGCTAATTCACCCCTCCACTTT. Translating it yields CATSRVPSGANSPLHF.

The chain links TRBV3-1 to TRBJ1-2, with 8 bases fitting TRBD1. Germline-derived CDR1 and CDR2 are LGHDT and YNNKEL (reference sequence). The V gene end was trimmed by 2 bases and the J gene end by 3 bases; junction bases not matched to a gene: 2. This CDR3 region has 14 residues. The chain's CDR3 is CASSQSTGDYGYTF. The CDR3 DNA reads TGTGCCAGCAGCCAATCGACAGGGGACTATGGCTACACCTTC.

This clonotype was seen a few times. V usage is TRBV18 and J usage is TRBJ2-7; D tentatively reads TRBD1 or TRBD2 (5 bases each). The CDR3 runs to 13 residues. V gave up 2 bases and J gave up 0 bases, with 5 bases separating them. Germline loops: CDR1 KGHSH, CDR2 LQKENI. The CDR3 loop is CASSPGGSYEQYV. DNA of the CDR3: TGTGCCAGCTCACCAGGGGGCTCCTACGAGCAGTACGTC.

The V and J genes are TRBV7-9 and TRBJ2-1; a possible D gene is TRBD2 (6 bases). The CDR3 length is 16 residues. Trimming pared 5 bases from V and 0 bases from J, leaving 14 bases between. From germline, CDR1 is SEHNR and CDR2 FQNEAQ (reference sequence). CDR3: CASSPGTGSSYNEQFF. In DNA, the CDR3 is TGTGCCAGCAGCCCCGGGACCGGGAGCTCCTACAATGAGCAGTTCTTC.

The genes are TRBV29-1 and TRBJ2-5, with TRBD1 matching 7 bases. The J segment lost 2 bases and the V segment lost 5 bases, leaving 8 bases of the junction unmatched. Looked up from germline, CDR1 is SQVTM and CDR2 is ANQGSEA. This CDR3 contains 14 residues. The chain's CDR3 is CSVRTQGVQETQYF. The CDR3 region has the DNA TGCAGCGTTAGAACGCAGGGGGTTCAAGAGACCCAGTACTTC.

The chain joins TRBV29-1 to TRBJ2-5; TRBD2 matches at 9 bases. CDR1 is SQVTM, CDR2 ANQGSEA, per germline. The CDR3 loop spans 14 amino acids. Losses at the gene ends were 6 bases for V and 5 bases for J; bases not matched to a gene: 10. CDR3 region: CSVEAASGVETQYF. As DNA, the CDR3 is TGCAGCGTAGAGGCGGCTAGCGGGGTGGAGACCCAGTACTTC.

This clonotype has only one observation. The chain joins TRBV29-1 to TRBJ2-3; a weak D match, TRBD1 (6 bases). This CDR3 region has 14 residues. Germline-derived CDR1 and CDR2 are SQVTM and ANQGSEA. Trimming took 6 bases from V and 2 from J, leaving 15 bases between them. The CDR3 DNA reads TGCAGCGTCGTCCCAGGGGACCACACAGATACGCAGTATTTT. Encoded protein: CSVVPGDHTDTQYF.

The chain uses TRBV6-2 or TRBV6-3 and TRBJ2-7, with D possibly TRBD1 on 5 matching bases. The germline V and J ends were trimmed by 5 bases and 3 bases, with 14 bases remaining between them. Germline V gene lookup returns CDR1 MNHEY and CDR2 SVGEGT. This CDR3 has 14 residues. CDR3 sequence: CASSPGGAHYEQYV. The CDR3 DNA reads TGTGCCAGCAGTCCCGGTGGGGCGCACTACGAGCAGTACGTC.

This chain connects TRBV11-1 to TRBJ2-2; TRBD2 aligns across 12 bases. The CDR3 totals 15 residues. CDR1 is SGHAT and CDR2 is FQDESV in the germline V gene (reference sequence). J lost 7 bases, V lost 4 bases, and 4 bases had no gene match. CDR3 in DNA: TGTGCCAGCAGCTCGACTAGCGGGAGCGTCGGGGAGCTGTTTTTT. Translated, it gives CASSSTSGSVGELFF.

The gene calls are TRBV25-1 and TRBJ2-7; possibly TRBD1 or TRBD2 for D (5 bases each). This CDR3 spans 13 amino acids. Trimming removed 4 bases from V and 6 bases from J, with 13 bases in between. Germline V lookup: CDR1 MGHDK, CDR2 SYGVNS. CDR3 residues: CASSAGFGGEQYV. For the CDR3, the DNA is TGTGCCAGCAGTGCAGGGTTTGGGGGCGAGCAGTACGTC.

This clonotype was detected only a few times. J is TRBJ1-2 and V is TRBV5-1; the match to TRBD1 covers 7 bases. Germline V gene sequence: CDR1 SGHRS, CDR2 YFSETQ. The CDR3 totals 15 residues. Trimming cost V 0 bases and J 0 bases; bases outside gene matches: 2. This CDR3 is CASSLEGTANYGYTF. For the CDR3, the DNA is TGCGCCAGCAGCTTGGAGGGGACAGCTAACTATGGCTACACCTTC.

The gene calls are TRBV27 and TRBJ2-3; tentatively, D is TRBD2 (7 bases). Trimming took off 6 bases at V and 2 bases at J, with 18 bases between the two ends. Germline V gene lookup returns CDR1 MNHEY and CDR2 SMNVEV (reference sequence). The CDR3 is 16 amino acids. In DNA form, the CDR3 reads TGTGCCAGCAGCGAAGGGGGGGTGGCGTTCACAGATACGCAGTATTTT. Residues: CASSEGGVAFTDTQYF.

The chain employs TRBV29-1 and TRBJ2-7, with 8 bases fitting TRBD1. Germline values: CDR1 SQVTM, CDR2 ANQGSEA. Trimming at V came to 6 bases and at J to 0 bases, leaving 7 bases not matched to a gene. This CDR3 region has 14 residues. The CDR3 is CSVYDRGTSYEQYF. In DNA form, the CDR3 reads TGCAGCGTCTACGACAGGGGTACCTCCTACGAGCAGTACTTC.

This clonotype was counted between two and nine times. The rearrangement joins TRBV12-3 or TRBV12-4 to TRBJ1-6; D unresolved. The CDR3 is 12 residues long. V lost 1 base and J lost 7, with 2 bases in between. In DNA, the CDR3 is TGTGCCAGCAGTTTAGGGAATTCACCCCTCCACTTT. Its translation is CASSLGNSPLHF.

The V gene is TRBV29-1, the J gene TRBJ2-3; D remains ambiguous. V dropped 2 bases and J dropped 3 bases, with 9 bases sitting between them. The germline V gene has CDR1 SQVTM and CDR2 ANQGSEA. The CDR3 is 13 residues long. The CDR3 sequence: CSVEKGRTDTQYF. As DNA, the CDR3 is TGCAGCGTTGAAAAAGGACGTACAGATACGCAGTATTTT.